This T cell receptor (beta chain) was observed in a study of blood T cell repertoires in COVID-19. The overall study: Whether acute or convalescent, the COVID-19 samples came from the United States, Italy and Spain. T cells, B-cell-depleted T cells, or PBMCs supplied cDNA or gDNA.

It was during active infection that Seattle patients were enrolled and then longitudinally followed. Under the authors' procedure: Cell counts per sample came from amplifying reference gene primers. Assay: immunoSEQ multiplex PCR; the TCRdb copy retains only in-frame clones and omits some. V, J and clone size were drawn from that table, and D and trimming were deduced from the DNA. The sample lists about 200,000 clones, approximately 85% occurring once. The specimen sequenced was peripheral blood. This TCR was sampled from a woman aged 70-85 years with COVID-19, enrolled during active disease.

CDR3 region: CASSYGTGQETQYF. In DNA, the CDR3 is TGCGCCAGCAGCTATGGGACAGGACAAGAGACCCAGTACTTC. The chain has TRBV5-1 and TRBJ2-5; the match to TRBD1 covers 8 bases. CDR3 length: 14 residues. V gave up 3 bases and J gave up 2 bases; unmatched junction bases: 3. The V gene's germline CDR1 is SGHRS and CDR2 YFSETQ.